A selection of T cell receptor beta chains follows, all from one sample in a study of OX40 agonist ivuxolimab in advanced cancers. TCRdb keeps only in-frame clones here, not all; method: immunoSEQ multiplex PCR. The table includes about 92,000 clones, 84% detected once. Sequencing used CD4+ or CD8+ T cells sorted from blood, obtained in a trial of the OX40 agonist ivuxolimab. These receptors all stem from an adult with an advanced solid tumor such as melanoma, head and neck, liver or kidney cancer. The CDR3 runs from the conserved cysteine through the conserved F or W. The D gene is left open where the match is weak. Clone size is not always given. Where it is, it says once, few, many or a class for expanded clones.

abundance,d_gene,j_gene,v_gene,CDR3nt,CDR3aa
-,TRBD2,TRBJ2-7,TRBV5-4,TGTGCCAGCAGCACCCCGGGACTAGCAGATGGGGAGCAGTACTTC,CASSTPGLADGEQYF
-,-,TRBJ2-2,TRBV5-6,TGTGCCAGCAGCCCCAGCCTTGAATATGGGGAGCTGTTTTTT,CASSPSLEYGELFF
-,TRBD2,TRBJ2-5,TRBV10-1,TGCGCCAGCAGTCACGGACTAGCGGGAGCCCAGGAGACCCAGTACTTC,CASSHGLAGAQETQYF
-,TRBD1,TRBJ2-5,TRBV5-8,TGTGCCAGCAGCTTGGGGCAGGGGGTAGAGACCCAGTACTTC,CASSLGQGVETQYF
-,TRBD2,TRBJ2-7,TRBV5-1,TGCGCCAGCAGCTACGGGACTAGCTACGAGCAGTACTTC,CASSYGTSYEQYF
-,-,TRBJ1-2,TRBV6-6,TGTGCCAGCAGTTACTCGCCCCGGAGGGGCTACACCTTC,CASSYSPRRGYTF
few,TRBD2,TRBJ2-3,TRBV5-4,TGTGCCAGCAGCTTAATCCCGGGGCGGGGGACCACAGATACGCAGTATTTT,CASSLIPGRGTTDTQYF
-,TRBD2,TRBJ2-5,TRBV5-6,TGTGCCAGCAGTACAATCAAAACCGGGACTAGCGGAATAACCCAGTACTTC,CASSTIKTGTSGITQYF
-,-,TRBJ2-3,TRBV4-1,TGCGCCAGCAGCCAAGTCGGCCTAAGGGCAGATACGCAGTATTTT,CASSQVGLRADTQYF
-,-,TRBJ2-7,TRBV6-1,TGTGCCAGCAGTGAAGCCGGGCCTTCCTACGAGCAGTACTTC,CASSEAGPSYEQYF
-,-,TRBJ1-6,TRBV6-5,TGTGCCAGCAGTTACTCTAATTCACCCCTCCACTTT,CASSYSNSPLHF
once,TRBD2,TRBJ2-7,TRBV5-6,TGTGCCAGCAGCTTGATAGCGGGGTTCGCCTACGAGCAGTACTTC,CASSLIAGFAYEQYF
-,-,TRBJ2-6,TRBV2,TGTGTCGGGCGGCCAAATTCTGGGGCCAACGTCCTGACTTTC,CVGRPNSGANVLTF
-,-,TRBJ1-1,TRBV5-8,TGTGCCAGCAGCTTGGAAAGGGGAGGAACTGAAGCTTTCTTT,CASSLERGGTEAFF
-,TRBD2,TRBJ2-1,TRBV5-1,TGCGCCAGCTCCAATAGCGGGAGTCCGAATGAGCAGTTCTTC,CASSNSGSPNEQFF
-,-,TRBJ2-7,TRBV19,TGTGCCAGTAGTTCCAGGGGCACGGGCGAGCAGTACTTC,CASSSRGTGEQYF
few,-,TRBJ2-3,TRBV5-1,TGCGCCAGCAGCCAGACCAAACTAGAAGATACGCAGTATTTT,CASSQTKLEDTQYF
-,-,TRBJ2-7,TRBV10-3,TGTGCCATCAGTGGTCAGTACGAGCAGTACTTC,CAISGQYEQYF
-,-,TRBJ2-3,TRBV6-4,TGTGCCAGCAGTGAGTCCAGCACAGATACGCAGTATTTT,CASSESSTDTQYF
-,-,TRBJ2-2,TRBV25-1,TGTGCCAGCAGCCGACCTAACACCGGGGAGCTGTTTTTT,CASSRPNTGELFF
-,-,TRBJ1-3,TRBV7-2,TGTGCCAGCAGCCTCCGGGGTCCCTCTGGAAACACCATATATTTT,CASSLRGPSGNTIYF
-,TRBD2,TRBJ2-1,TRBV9,TGTGCCAGCAGCGTAGGTTTACTAGCGGAGTACAATGAGCAGTTCTTC,CASSVGLLAEYNEQFF
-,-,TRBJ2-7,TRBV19,TGTGCCACCAGGGACGGTTCTATCGGGCAGTACTTC,CATRDGSIGQYF
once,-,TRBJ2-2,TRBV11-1,TGTGCCAGCAGCCCAACGGGGGCCACCGGGGAGCTGTTTTTT,CASSPTGATGELFF
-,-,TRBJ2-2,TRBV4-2,TGTGCCAGCAGCCAAGAGGAGGGGCTCGGACACACCGGGGAGCTGTTTTTT,CASSQEEGLGHTGELFF
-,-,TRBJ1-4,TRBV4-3,TGCGCCAGCAGCCAAGAGATCGGGTTGGGTGAAAAACTGTTTTTT,CASSQEIGLGEKLFF
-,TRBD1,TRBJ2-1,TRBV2,TGTGCCAGCAGCCCTACAGGGGTTTCCGAGCAGTTCTTC,CASSPTGVSEQFF
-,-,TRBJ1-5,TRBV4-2,TGTGCCAGCAGCCAAGATTGGAATCAGCCCCAGCATTTT,CASSQDWNQPQHF
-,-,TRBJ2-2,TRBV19,TGTGCCAGTAGTATAGACAGGGTTGGGGGCACCGGGGAGCTGTTTTTT,CASSIDRVGGTGELFF
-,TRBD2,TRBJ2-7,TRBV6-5,TGTGCCAGCGGGGAGGGTAGCCCCCACGAGCAGTACTTC,CASGEGSPHEQYF
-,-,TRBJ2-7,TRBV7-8,TGTGCCAGCAGCCCCTACAGGGTGAGCTCCTACGAGCAGTACTTC,CASSPYRVSSYEQYF
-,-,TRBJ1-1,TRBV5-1,TGCGCCAGCAGCTTGGAGGGGGGAGAGACCACTGAAGCTTTCTTT,CASSLEGGETTEAFF
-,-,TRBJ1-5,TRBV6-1,TGTGCCAGCAGTGAAGCAAGTCAGCCCCAGCATTTT,CASSEASQPQHF
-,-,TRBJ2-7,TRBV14,TGTGCCAGCAGGTCTTCTCAGGGGTACGAGCAGTACTTC,CASRSSQGYEQYF
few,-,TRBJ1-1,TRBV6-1,TGTGCCAGCAGTGAACAGACCATGAACACTGAAGCTTTCTTT,CASSEQTMNTEAFF
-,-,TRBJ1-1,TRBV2,TGTGCCAGCAGCGCCCGGGAGAACACTGAAGCTTTCTTT,CASSARENTEAFF
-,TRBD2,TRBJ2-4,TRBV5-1,TGCGCCAGCAGCACCCTAGCGGGGGGTGCCAAAAACATTCAGTACTTC,CASSTLAGGAKNIQYF
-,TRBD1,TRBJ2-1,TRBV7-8,TGTGCCAGCAGCTTAAGGCAGGGGGTAACCTACAATGAGCAGTTCTTC,CASSLRQGVTYNEQFF
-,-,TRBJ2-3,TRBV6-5,TGTGCCAGCAGGGGACGGAGCACAGATACGCAGTATTTT,CASRGRSTDTQYF
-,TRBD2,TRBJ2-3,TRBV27,TGTGCCAGCAGCCGCGGGGGGGAAACAGATACGCAGTATTTT,CASSRGGETDTQYF
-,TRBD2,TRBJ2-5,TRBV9,TGTGCCAGCAGCAATGGACTAGCGGGGGGGCAGGTAGAGACCCAGTACTTC,CASSNGLAGGQVETQYF
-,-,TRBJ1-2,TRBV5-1,TGCGCCAGCAGCTTGGCCGGGAGTGGTGGCTACACCTTC,CASSLAGSGGYTF
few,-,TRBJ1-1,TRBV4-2,TGTGCCAGCAGCCAAGATCTCGGGATCTCGAACACTGAAGCTTTCTTT,CASSQDLGISNTEAFF
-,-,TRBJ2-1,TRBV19,TGTGCCAGTACGGGGCGCTCCTACAATGAGCAGTTCTTC,CASTGRSYNEQFF
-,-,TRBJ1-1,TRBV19,TGTGCCAGTAGTCCCTCCCCTGAAGCTTTCTTT,CASSPSPEAFF
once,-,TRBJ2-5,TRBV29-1,TGCAGCGTTCGCGCCAGCGTACAAGAGACCCAGTACTTC,CSVRASVQETQYF
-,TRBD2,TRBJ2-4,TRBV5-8,TGTGCCAGCAGGGGGACTAGCGGAAACATTCAGTACTTC,CASRGTSGNIQYF
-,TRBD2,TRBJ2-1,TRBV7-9,TGTGCCAGCAGCTTAGGGACGGGGGGGCAGAATGAGCAGTTCTTC,CASSLGTGGQNEQFF
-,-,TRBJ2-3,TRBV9,TGTGCCAGCAGCGTAGAAAAAAGGCTCGGCACAGATACGCAGTATTTT,CASSVEKRLGTDTQYF
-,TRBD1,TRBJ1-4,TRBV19,TGTGCCAGTAGCAAGGGGGACAGGCGAAAACTGTTTTTT,CASSKGDRRKLFF
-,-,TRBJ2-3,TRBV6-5,TGTGCCAGCAGTTACAGGGCCAGGGGCACAGATACGCAGTATTTT,CASSYRARGTDTQYF
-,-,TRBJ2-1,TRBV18,TGTGCCAGCTCACCTCGGATAGCGAGCTCCTACAATGAGCAGTTCTTC,CASSPRIASSYNEQFF